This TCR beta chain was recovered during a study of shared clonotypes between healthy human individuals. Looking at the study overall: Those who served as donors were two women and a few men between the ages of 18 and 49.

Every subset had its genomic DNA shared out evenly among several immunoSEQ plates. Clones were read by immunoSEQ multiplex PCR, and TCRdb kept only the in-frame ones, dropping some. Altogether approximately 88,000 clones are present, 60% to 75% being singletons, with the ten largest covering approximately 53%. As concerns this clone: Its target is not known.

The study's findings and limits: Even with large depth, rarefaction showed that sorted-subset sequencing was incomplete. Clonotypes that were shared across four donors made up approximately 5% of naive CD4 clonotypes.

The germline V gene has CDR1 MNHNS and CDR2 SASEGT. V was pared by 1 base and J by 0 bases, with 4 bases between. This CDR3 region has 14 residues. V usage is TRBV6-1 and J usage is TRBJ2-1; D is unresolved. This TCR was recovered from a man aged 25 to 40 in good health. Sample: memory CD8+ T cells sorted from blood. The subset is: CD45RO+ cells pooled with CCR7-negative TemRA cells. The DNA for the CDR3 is TGTGCCAGCAGTGAAGACAGCTCCTACAATGAGCAGTTCTTC. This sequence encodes CASSEDSSYNEQFF.